What follows describes a single TCR beta chain. This sample was included in a study of blood T cell repertoires in COVID-19. Turning to the study itself: Samples taken during acute and convalescent COVID-19 were collected in the United States, Italy and Spain. PBMCs, B-cell-depleted T cells, or T cells were the source of the cDNA or gDNA that made up the material.

In the authors' workflow: Researchers report that nucleated cell counts were estimated from reference gene primer amplification. The table came from immunoSEQ multiplex PCR; TCRdb's copy has only in-frame clones and leaves some out. V, J and clone size are those of that table, while D and trimming were read from the DNA. This sample yields more than 110,000 clones, of which under 90% are seen a single time; 8.8% belongs to the top ten. The receptor's source is a woman older than 75 in a cohort sampled during active or convalescent COVID-19. Sequencing was performed on peripheral blood.

The CDR3 nucleotides read TGTGCCAGTAGTATAGTCCGGACAGGGCGCTATGGCTACACCTTC. Amino acid sequence: CASSIVRTGRYGYTF. The genes are TRBV19 and TRBJ1-2; TRBD1 matches 8 bases. Germline assignment: CDR1 LNHDA and CDR2 SQIVND (reference sequence). This CDR3 is 15 amino acids long. After removal of 1 base from V and 4 bases from J, the junction contained 5 bases not matched to a gene.